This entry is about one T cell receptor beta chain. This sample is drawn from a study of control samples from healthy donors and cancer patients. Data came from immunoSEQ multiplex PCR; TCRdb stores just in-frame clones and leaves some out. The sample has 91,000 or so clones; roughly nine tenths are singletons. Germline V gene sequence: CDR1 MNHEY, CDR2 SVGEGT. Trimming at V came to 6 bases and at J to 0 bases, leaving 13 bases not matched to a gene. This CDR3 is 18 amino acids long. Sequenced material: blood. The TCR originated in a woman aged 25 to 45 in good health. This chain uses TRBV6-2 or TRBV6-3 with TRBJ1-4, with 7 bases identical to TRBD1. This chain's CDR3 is CASSPRQGGVATNEKLFF. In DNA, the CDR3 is TGTGCCAGCAGCCCTCGACAGGGCGGCGTAGCAACTAATGAAAAACTGTTTTTT.